This T cell receptor beta chain was profiled in a study of identical twins. Germline V CDR1 and CDR2: DFQATT, SNEGSKA (reference sequence). V lost 6 bases and J lost 8; bases outside the gene matches: 5. The CDR3 runs 13 residues. There are a few counts of this clonotype. With template switching, a universal primer site was added, and the cDNA carried unique molecular identifiers. TCRdb processed the 5' RACE reads anew with MiXCR; each CDR3 protein has one entry. This table has around 690,000 distinct CDR3 sequences, over 20% appearing once. The sample was also linked to a second study, of T cells expressing NK-cell markers. That paper adds: It was sorted CD3+CD56+NKG2C+, CD3+CD56+NKG2C- and CD3+CD56-NKG2C+ T cells that supplied the TCR beta repertoires. In a group of 5 or 6 donors, dominant NKG2C+ clonotypes represented 1.0-7.0% of CD8+ T cells. No clear determination of HCMV specificity was made for expanded NKG2C+ T cell clones.

Sequencing was done on a sample of PBMCs. This sequence was found in a woman aged 18-29 years in good health. The V call is TRBV20-1, the J call TRBJ2-2; 11 nucleotides align to TRBD2. The DNA for the CDR3 is TGCAGTGCGAGTAGCGGGGGGGAGGGGGAGCTGTTTTTT. The encoded protein is CSASSGGEGELFF.